This entry lists 20 T cell receptor beta chains sequenced from one sample in a study of cytomegalovirus exposure and HLA in healthy donors. 13 Jbeta primers and 60 Vbeta primers were used for the PCR. TCRdb's copy holds only in-frame clones and misses some; the assay was immunoSEQ multiplex PCR. The repertoire holds roughly 120,000 clones, around 83% seen once, with approximately 1% in the top ten. Sequencing was done on a sample of PBMCs. The source of these receptors is a human donor in good health.

The V call is TRBV6-5, the J call TRBJ2-5; D may be TRBD2 (6 bases). CDR1 MNHEY and CDR2 SVGAGI come from the germline V gene. Trimming removed 6 bases at V and 5 bases at J, with 19 bases between. The CDR3 runs to 15 residues. The CDR3 loop reads CASREVYGGRETQYF. The CDR3 region has the DNA TGTGCCAGCAGGGAGGTTTACGGGGGAAGGGAGACCCAGTACTTC.

This clone was recorded a few times. The chain uses TRBV7-8 and TRBJ2-5, with 8 bases identical to TRBD1. In germline, CDR1 is SGHVS, CDR2 FQNEAQ. V dropped 7 bases and J dropped 5; count of bases not matched to a gene: 6. This CDR3 has 13 amino acids. CDR3 residues: CASTQGGGETQYF. The CDR3 DNA is TGTGCCAGCACACAGGGGGGCGGGGAGACCCAGTACTTC.

V and J are TRBV5-1 and TRBJ2-5; 9 nucleotides agree with TRBD2. The CDR3 totals 14 residues. Germline V CDR1 and CDR2: SGHRS, YFSETQ. Trimming cost V 0 bases and J 11 bases; bases outside gene matches: 8. The CDR3 is CASSLDVSGGEQYF. The CDR3 DNA sequence: TGCGCCAGCAGCTTGGACGTTAGCGGGGGAGAACAGTACTTC.

CDR3: CASALVPKSPLHF. The CDR3 DNA reads TGTGCCAGCGCACTCGTCCCAAAGTCACCCCTCCACTTT. This chain uses TRBV6-5 with TRBJ1-6; D is uncertain. Trimming pared 8 bases from V and 10 bases from J, leaving 15 bases between. Germline loops: CDR1 MNHEY, CDR2 SVGAGI. This CDR3 contains 13 residues.

The genes are TRBV7-3 and TRBJ1-1, with 9 nucleotides matching TRBD1. Germline CDR1 and CDR2: SGHTA and FQGTGA. With 2 bases clipped from V and 7 bases from J, the junction kept 2 bases outside the gene matches. CDR3 size: 13 residues. CDR3 nucleotide sequence: TGTGCCAGCAGCTTAGAGGGACAGGGTGAAGCTTTCTTT. As protein: CASSLEGQGEAFF.

This clone was detected once. The chain is built from TRBV7-6 and TRBJ1-2; 7 bases agree with TRBD1. CDR3 size: 12 residues. After removal of 5 bases from V and 8 bases from J, the junction contained 5 bases not matched to a gene. Per germline, CDR1 SGHVS and CDR2 FNYEAQ. The CDR3 DNA reads TGTGCCAGCAGCCCTCAGGGGGGCGGCTACACCTTC. This gives the protein CASSPQGGGYTF.

The chain combines TRBV10-1 with TRBJ1-1, with D unclear. V was trimmed by 0 bases and J by 3 bases, leaving 8 bases between them. Germline V gene lookup returns CDR1 WNHNN and CDR2 SYGVQD (reference sequence). This CDR3 spans 14 amino acids. This CDR3 reads CASSESAGDTEAFF. CDR3 coding DNA: TGCGCCAGCAGTGAGTCGGCCGGGGACACTGAAGCTTTCTTT.

V is TRBV2 and J is TRBJ1-2, with TRBD1 matching 8 bases. Trimming at V came to 7 bases and at J to 6 bases, leaving 13 bases not matched to a gene. This CDR3 has 15 residues. In germline, CDR1 is SNHLY, CDR2 FYNNEI. The CDR3 region is CASTVRGQVKHGYTF. The CDR3 DNA sequence: TGTGCCAGCACAGTGAGGGGACAGGTTAAGCATGGCTACACCTTC.

The chain employs TRBV29-1 and TRBJ2-7; D is possibly TRBD2 (5 bases). The germline V gene has CDR1 SQVTM and CDR2 ANQGSEA. The CDR3 consists of 11 residues. Trimming took off 4 bases at V and 7 bases at J, with 11 bases between the two ends. CDR3 DNA: TGCAGCGTTGGTATGGAGGAAGAGCAGTACTTC. Amino acids: CSVGMEEEQYF.

This clone was recorded a few times. The rearrangement links TRBV9 to TRBJ2-3, with TRBD1 matching 10 bases. The CDR3 sequence is 16 residues long. With V trimmed by 0 bases and J by 3 bases, 4 bases remained unmatched. Germline CDR1 SGDLS, CDR2 YYNGEE. The chain's CDR3 is CASSVGPGQGTDTQYF. CDR3 nucleotides: TGTGCCAGCAGCGTAGGACCGGGACAGGGGACAGATACGCAGTATTTT.

The gene calls are TRBV5-4 and TRBJ2-1, with 12 bases fitting TRBD2. In germline, CDR1 is SGHNT, CDR2 YYREEE (reference sequence). CDR3 length equals 16 residues. The V segment lost 4 bases and the J segment 4 bases; nucleotides outside the gene matches: 6. CDR3 region: CASSTWTSGIYNEQFF. The CDR3 bases are TGTGCCAGCAGCACCTGGACTAGCGGGATTTACAATGAGCAGTTCTTC.

The rearrangement joins TRBV13 to TRBJ1-6; D unclear. Germline lookup yields CDR1 PRHDT and CDR2 FYEKMQ (reference sequence). This CDR3 has 16 residues. V lost 0 bases and J lost 11, with 17 bases in between. DNA for the CDR3: TGTGCCAGCAGCTTAGGCGGCCACAGATTTGGTCCACCCCTCCACTTT. It specifies CASSLGGHRFGPPLHF.

CDR3 amino acids: CASTSLLRGKTGYGYTF. The CDR3 nucleotides read TGTGCCAGCACCTCCCTTCTCCGGGGGAAGACAGGGTATGGCTACACCTTC. J is TRBJ1-2 and V is TRBV27, with TRBD1 matching 7 bases. The germline V gene has CDR1 MNHEY and CDR2 SMNVEV (reference sequence). This CDR3 has 17 amino acids. The ends lost 7 bases at V and 5 bases at J; junction bases unmatched: 19.

This sequence joins TRBV6-6 and TRBJ2-3, with 7 bases lining up with TRBD2. With 5 bases clipped from V and 3 bases from J, the junction kept 8 bases outside the gene matches. The CDR3 is made up of 15 amino acids. From germline, CDR1 is MNHNY and CDR2 SVGAGI (reference sequence). DNA for the CDR3: TGTGCCAGCAGTCCGGGGGACTATTTGACAGATACGCAGTATTTT. Its protein is CASSPGDYLTDTQYF.

The chain combines TRBV4-2 with TRBJ2-7; the D is unclear. The CDR3 extends over 16 amino acids. V was trimmed by 0 bases and J by 3 bases, leaving 15 bases between them. Germline CDR1 is LGHNA and CDR2 is YNFKEQ. CDR3 DNA: TGTGCCAGCAGCCAAGACAAAACCCTTAGGAGCTACGAGCAGTACTTC. Its protein is CASSQDKTLRSYEQYF.

This clone appeared a few times. The chain is built from TRBV28 and TRBJ2-7; TRBD2 aligns across 7 bases. This CDR3 is 13 amino acids long. Germline CDR1 is MDHEN and CDR2 is SYDVKM. With 5 bases clipped from V and 4 bases from J, the junction kept 5 bases outside the gene matches. CDR3 nucleotide sequence: TGTGCCAGCAGTCCAGCGGGGTCTTACGAGCAGTACTTC. Translating gives CASSPAGSYEQYF.

The CDR3 here is CASSLNQNRGINEKLFF. CDR3 bases: TGTGCCAGCAGTTTAAACCAAAACAGGGGTATTAATGAAAAACTGTTTTTT. This chain connects TRBV27 to TRBJ1-4, with TRBD1 matching over 7 bases. The CDR3 consists of 17 residues. The V and J ends lost 2 bases and 4 bases, in that order; junction bases with no gene match: 10. Germline CDR1 and CDR2: MNHEY and SMNVEV (reference sequence).

This chain links TRBV10-1 with TRBJ1-5; D gene uncertain. CDR3 length equals 16 residues. Germline loops: CDR1 WNHNN, CDR2 SYGVQD (reference sequence). V was pared by 6 bases and J by 2 bases, with 17 bases between. DNA for the CDR3: TGCGCCAGCAGGGCCCCAGGCCTTTGGGGCAATCAGCCCCAGCATTTT. It is translated as CASRAPGLWGNQPQHF.

The chain recombines TRBV19 with TRBJ1-4; possible D gene TRBD1, 5 bases. Germline CDR1 LNHDA, CDR2 SQIVND (reference sequence). The CDR3 has 16 residues. V gave up 7 bases and J gave up 7 bases, with 22 bases separating them. For the CDR3, the DNA is TGTGCCAGTATTCGGCAGGGAAGGGCCCCGGGTGAAAAACTGTTTTTT. Translating it yields CASIRQGRAPGEKLFF.

As regards this clone: Mismatch with germline at one junction end may stem from a read error. The chain recombines TRBV4-1 with TRBJ1-5; D remains unclear. This CDR3 has 13 amino acids. Germline V CDR1 and CDR2: MGHRA, YSYEKL. DNA for the CDR3: TGTGCCAGCAGCCAAGCCCAGAATCAGCCCCAGCATTTT. This translates into CASSQAQNQPQHF.